The T cell receptor (beta chain) described here comes from a study of T cell repertoires in cytomegalovirus infection. Study context: HLA-C-restricted CMV epitopes, recently identified, and well-studied HLA-B-restricted ones were used by the study.

About this clonotype: Its matching antigen is unknown.

TCRdb fed the reads into MiXCR, producing one record per CDR3 protein. This table has roughly 990,000 distinct CDR3 sequences, less than 35% appearing once. Study-wide results and limits: Summed public TCR beta family frequency identified CMV carriers bearing the relevant HLA.

The CDR3 contains 11 residues. V lost 1 base, J lost 7 bases, and 4 bases lay in between. Per germline, CDR1 ENHRY and CDR2 SYGVKD. The chain employs TRBV10-3 and TRBJ1-1; D is unclear. The receptor's source is a human donor in good health (CMV status not recorded). Some clones in this sample may be carry-over from other donors' samples. The material was cultured CD8+ T cells from PBMCs, obtained from culture after CMV antigen stimulation. The CDR3 sequence is CAISELDEAFF. For the CDR3, the DNA is TGTGCCATCAGTGAGTTGGATGAAGCTTTCTTT.